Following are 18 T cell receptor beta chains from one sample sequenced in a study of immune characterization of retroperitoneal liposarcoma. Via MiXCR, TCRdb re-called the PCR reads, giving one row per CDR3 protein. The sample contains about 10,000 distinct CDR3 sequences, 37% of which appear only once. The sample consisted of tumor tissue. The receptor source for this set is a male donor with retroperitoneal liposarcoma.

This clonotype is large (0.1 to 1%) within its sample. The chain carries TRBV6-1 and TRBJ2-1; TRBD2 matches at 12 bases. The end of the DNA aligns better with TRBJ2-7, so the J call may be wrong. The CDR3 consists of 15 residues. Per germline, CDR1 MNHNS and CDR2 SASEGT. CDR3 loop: CASSERLAGAYEQYF. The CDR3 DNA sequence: TGTGCCAGCAGTGAACGACTAGCGGGAGCGTACGAGCAGTACTTC.

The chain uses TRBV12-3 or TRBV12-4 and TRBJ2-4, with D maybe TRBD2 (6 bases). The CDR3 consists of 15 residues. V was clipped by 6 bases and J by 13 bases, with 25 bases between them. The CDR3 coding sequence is TGTGCCAGCAGACTTGAACTAGCACCGATTGGTGAGCAGTACTTC. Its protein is CASRLELAPIGEQYF.

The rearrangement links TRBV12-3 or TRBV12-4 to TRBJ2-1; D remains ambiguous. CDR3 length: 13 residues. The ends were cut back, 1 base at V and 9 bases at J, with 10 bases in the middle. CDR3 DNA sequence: TGTGCCAGCAGTTTAGAGTTAGGAGCTGAGCAGTTCTTC. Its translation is CASSLELGAEQFF.

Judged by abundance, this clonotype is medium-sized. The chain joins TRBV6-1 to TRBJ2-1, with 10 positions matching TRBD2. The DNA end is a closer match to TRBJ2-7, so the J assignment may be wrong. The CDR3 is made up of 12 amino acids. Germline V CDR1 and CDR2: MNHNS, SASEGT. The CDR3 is CASEREGYEQYF. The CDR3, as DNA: TGTGCCAGCGAGCGGGAGGGGTACGAGCAGTACTTC.

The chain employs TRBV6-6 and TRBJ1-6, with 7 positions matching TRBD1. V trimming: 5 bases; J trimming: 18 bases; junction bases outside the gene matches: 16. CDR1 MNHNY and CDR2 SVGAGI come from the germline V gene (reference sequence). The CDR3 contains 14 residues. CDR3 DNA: TGTGCCAGCAGTCAAGACAGGGTCGAAGGGTTTGCCCACTTT. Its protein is CASSQDRVEGFAHF.

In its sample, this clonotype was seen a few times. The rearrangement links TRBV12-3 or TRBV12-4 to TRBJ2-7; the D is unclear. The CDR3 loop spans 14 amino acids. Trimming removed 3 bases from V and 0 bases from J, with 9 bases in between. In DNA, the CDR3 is TGTGCCAGCAGTTTTGGCGGAGTCTCCTACGAGCAGTACTTC. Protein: CASSFGGVSYEQYF.

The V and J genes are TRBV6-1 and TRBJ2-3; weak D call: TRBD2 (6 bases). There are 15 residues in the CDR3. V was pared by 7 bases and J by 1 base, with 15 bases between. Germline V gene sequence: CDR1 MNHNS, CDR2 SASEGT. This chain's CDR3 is CASKAAIAGTDTQYF. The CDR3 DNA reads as TGTGCCAGCAAAGCAGCTATAGCGGGCACAGATACGCAGTATTTT.

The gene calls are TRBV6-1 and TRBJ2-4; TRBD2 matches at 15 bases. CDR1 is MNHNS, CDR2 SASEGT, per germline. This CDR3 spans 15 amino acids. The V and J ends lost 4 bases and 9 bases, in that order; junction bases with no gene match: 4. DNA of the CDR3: TGTGCCAGCAGTGCGGGACTAGCGGGAGGTGTCATTCAGTACTTC. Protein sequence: CASSAGLAGGVIQYF.

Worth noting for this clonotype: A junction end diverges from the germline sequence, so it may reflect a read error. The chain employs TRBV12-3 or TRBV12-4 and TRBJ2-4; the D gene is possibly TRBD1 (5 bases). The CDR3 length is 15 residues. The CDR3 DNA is TGTGCCAGCAGTTTATTCGGAAGGACAAATTCACCCCTCCACTTC. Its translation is CASSLFGRTNSPLHF.

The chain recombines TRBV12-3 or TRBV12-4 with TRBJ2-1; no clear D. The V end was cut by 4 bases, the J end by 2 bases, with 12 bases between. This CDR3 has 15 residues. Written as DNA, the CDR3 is TGTGCCAGCAGTTCAGACATTGGGGCCTACAATGAGCAGTTCTTC. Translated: CASSSDIGAYNEQFF.

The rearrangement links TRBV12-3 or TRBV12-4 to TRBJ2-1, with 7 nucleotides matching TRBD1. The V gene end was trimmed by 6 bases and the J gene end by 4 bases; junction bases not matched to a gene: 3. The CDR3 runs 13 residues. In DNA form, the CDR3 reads TGTGCCAGCAGGATGGGACAGTACAATGAGCAGTTCTTC. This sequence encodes CASRMGQYNEQFF.

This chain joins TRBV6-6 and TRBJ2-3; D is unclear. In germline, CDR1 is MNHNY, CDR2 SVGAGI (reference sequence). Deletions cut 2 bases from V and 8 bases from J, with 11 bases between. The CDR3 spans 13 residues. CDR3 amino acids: CASSYARSGTQYF. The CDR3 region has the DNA TGTGCCAGCAGTTACGCGAGGTCGGGTACGCAGTATTTT.

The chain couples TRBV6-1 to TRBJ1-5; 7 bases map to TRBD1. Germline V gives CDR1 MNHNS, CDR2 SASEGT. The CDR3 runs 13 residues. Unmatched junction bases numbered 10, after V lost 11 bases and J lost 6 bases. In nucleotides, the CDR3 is TGTGCCGTCGACAGGGAAAGAGTTCAGCCCCAGCATTTT. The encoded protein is CAVDRERVQPQHF.

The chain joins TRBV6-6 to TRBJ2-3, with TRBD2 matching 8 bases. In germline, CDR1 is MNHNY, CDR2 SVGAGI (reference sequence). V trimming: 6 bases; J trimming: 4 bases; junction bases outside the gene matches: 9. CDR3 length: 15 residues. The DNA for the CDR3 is TGTGCCAGCAGATATAGCGGGAAGGGGTCAGATACGCAGTATTTT. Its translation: CASRYSGKGSDTQYF.

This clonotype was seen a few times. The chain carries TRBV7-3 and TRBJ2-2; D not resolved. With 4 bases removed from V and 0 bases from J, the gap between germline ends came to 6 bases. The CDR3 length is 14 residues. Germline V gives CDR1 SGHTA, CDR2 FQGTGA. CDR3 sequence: CASSWTANTGELFF. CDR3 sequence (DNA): TGTGCCAGCAGCTGGACGGCGAACACCGGGGAGCTGTTTTTT.

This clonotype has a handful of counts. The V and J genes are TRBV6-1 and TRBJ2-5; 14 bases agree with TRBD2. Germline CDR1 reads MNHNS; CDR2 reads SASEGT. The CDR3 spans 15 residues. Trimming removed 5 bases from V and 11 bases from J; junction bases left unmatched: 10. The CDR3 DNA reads TGTGCCAGCAGTTCCGGGACTAGCGGGAGCGCTGAGCAGTACTTC. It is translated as CASSSGTSGSAEQYF.

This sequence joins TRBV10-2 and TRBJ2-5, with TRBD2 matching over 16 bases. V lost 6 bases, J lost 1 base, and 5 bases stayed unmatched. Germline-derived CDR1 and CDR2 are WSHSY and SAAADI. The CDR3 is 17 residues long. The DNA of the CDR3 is TGCGCCAGCAGCGGGGGACTAGCGGGGGGGTTCCAAGAGACCCAGTACTTC. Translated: CASSGGLAGGFQETQYF.

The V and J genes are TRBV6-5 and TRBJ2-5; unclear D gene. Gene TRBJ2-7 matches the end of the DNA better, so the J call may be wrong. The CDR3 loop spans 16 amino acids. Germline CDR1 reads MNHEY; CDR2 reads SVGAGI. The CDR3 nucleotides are TGTGCCAGCAACCCTGCCAGGTATAACCTATTCTACGAGCAGTACTTC. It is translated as CASNPARYNLFYEQYF.